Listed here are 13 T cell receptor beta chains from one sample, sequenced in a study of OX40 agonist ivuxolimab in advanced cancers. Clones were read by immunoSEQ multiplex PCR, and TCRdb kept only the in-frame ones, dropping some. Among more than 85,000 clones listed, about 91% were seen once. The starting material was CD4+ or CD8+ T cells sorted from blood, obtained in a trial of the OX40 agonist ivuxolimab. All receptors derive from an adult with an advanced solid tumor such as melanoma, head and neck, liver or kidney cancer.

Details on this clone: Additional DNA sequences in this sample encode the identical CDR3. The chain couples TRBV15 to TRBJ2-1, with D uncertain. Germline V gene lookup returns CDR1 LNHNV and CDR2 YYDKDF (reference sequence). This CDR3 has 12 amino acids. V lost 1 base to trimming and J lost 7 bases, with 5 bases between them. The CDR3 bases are TGTGCCACCAGCAGAGTTTCGAATGAGCAGTTCTTC. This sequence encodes CATSRVSNEQFF.

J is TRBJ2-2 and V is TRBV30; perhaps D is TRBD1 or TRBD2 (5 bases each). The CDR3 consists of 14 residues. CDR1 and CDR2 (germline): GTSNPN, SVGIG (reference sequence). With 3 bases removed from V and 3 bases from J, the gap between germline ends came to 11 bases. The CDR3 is CAWRGTGDTGELFF. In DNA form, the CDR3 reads TGTGCCTGGAGGGGGACCGGGGACACCGGGGAGCTGTTTTTT.

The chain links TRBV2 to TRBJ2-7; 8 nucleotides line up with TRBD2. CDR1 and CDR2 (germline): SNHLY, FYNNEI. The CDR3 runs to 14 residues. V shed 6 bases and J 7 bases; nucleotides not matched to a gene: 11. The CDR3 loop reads CASRVSSGSQEQYF. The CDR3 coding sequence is TGTGCCAGCAGGGTTTCCAGCGGGAGCCAAGAGCAGTACTTC.

The CDR3 region is CASSWGTGTSTDTQYF. CDR3 sequence (DNA): TGTGCCAGCAGTTGGGGTACGGGGACTAGCACAGATACGCAGTATTTT. The chain uses TRBV27 and TRBJ2-3; TRBD2 is a possible D gene (6 bases). Germline CDR1 reads MNHEY; CDR2 reads SMNVEV (reference sequence). The CDR3 is 16 amino acids. Trimming left V 4 bases short and J 0 bases short, with 14 bases between.

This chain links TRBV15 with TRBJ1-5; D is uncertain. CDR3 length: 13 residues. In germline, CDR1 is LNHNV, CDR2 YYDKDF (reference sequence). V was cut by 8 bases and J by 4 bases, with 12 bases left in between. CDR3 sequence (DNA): TGTGCCACCGGCTCGGTGCGGAATCAGCCCCAGCATTTT. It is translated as CATGSVRNQPQHF.

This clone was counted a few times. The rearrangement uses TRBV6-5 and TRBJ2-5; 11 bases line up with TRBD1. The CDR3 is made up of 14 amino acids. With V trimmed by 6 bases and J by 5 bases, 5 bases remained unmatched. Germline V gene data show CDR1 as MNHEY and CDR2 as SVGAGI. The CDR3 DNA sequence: TGTGCCAGCAGGGGGGACAGGGGGTTGGAGACCCAGTACTTC. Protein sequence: CASRGDRGLETQYF.

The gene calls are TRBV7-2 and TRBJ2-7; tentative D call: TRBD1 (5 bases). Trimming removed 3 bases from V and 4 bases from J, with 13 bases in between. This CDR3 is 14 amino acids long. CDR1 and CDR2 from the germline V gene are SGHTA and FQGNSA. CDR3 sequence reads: CASSLKGKPYEQYF. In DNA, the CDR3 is TGTGCCAGCAGCTTGAAGGGGAAGCCTTACGAGCAGTACTTC.

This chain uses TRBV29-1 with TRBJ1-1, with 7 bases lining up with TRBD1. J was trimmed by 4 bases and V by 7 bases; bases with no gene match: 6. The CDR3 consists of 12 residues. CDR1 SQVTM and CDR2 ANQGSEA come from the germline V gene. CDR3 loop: CSAGRGGTEAFF. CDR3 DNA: TGCAGCGCCGGCAGGGGGGGCACTGAAGCTTTCTTT.

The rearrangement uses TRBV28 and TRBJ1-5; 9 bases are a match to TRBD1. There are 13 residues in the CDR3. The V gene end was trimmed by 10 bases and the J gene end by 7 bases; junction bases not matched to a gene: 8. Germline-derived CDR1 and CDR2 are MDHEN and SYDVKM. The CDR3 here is CAITDRGYQPQHF. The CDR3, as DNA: TGTGCCATTACGGACAGGGGTTACCAGCCCCAGCATTTT.

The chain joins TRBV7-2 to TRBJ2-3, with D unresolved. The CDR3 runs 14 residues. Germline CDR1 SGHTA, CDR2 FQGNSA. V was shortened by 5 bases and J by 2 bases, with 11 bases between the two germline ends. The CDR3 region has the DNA TGTGCCAGCAGCGATGCTACCTACACAGATACGCAGTATTTT. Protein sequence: CASSDATYTDTQYF.

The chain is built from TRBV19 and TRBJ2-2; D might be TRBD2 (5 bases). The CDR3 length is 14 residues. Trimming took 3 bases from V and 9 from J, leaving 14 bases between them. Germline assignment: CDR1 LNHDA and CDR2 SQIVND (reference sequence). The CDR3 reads CASSIAGLNWELFF. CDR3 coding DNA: TGTGCCAGTAGTATTGCGGGCCTTAATTGGGAGCTGTTTTTT.

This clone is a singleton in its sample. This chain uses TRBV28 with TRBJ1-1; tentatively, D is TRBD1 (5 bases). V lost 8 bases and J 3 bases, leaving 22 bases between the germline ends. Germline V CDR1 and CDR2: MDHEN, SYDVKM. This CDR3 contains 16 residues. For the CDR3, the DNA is TGTGCCAGCGTGGGCGCCGTGGGGACGGGGGACACTGAAGCTTTCTTT. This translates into CASVGAVGTGDTEAFF.

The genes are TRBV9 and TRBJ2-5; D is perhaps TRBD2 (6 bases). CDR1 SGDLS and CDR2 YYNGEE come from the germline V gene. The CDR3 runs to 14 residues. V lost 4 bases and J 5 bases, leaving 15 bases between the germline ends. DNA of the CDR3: TGTGCCAGCAGCCCCGGGGGAAGGGCCGAGACCCAGTACTTC. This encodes CASSPGGRAETQYF. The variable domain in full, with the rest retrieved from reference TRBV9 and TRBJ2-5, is DSGVTQTPKHLITATGQRVTLRCSPRSGDLSVYWYQQSLDQGLQFLIQYYNGEERAKGNILERFSAQQFPDLHSELNLSSLELGDSALYFCASSPGGRAETQYFGPGTRLLVL.